The clone carrying this T cell receptor beta chain was found once. No antigen is known for it. Primed by a sample-barcoded 5' primer and a J-beta primer mix, a second PCR proceeded for roughly 6 to 12 cycles. Using its own MiXCR run on the 5' RACE reads, TCRdb lists one record per CDR3 protein. Seen here are about 1.7 million distinct CDR3 sequences, about 30% observed once, and the top ten hold 7.7%. The source of the sample is a study of blood T cells in healthy people across ages. Study-wide background: Researchers report that template switching captured about one barcoded beta molecule per two T cells.

Whole-study findings and limits: Higher diversity, along with more naive CD4+ cells, distinguished long-lived donors from aged donors. Investigators treated diversity estimates from one million T cells as underestimates.

CDR1 is MGHRA and CDR2 is YSYEKL in the germline V gene. Trimming left V 4 bases short and J 5 bases short, with 20 bases between. CDR3 length: 16 residues. Specimen: blood. V gene TRBV4-1 combines with J gene TRBJ2-5, with a possible D match to TRBD1 (5 bases). The sequence was obtained from a woman aged 25 to 39 in good health. The CDR3 sequence is CASSPEDQGFGETQYF. The CDR3, as DNA: TGCGCCAGCAGCCCAGAAGATCAGGGTTTCGGGGAGACCCAGTACTTC.